One sample yielded the 14 T cell receptor beta chains listed below, sequenced in a study of cytomegalovirus exposure and HLA in healthy donors. 60 Vbeta and 13 Jbeta primers were used in PCR. Measured with immunoSEQ multiplex PCR; TCRdb has only the in-frame clones, and not every one. The sample contains 180,000 or so clones, about four fifths of which appear only once. Sequencing was done on a sample of PBMCs. All receptors come from a boy younger than 10 in good health and CMV-seronegative.

The chain uses TRBV4-3 and TRBJ2-2; tentative D call: TRBD2 (7 bases). Germline V lookup: CDR1 LGHNA, CDR2 YSLEER. Trimming removed 0 bases at V and 1 base at J, with 24 bases between. The CDR3 consists of 21 residues. The CDR3 sequence: CASSQEELGRLGGVNTGELFF. Written as DNA, the CDR3 is TGCGCCAGCAGCCAAGAGGAGTTAGGGCGACTAGGGGGGGTGAACACCGGGGAGCTGTTTTTT.

The DNA for the CDR3 is TGTGCCAGCAGTTACGGCCCCGACAGGACCTACGAGCAGTACTTC. The encoded protein is CASSYGPDRTYEQYF. The V call is TRBV6-6, the J call TRBJ2-7, with D tentatively TRBD1 (6 bases). The V and J ends lost 2 bases and 2 bases respectively, with 13 bases between them. This CDR3 has 15 amino acids. Germline CDR1 reads MNHNY; CDR2 reads SVGAGI (reference sequence).

The chain is built from TRBV5-1 and TRBJ1-2; unclear D gene. V lost 0 bases, J lost 2 bases, and 5 bases lay in between. The CDR3 spans 13 residues. Germline V CDR1 and CDR2: SGHRS, YFSETQ. This CDR3 is CASSLAQNYGYTF. CDR3 in DNA: TGCGCCAGCAGCTTGGCCCAGAACTATGGCTACACCTTC.

This sequence joins TRBV7-9 and TRBJ2-1; 8 bases are a match to TRBD2. The CDR3 totals 17 residues. Looked up from germline, CDR1 is SEHNR and CDR2 is FQNEAQ (reference sequence). The junction had 12 bases not matched to a gene; V was cut back by 4 bases and J by 4 bases. In DNA, the CDR3 is TGTGCCAGCAGCTCTTATGTGGGAGCGGGGGAATACAATGAGCAGTTCTTC. This gives the protein CASSSYVGAGEYNEQFF.

The chain recombines TRBV9 with TRBJ2-7; a possible D gene is TRBD1 (5 bases). CDR1 is SGDLS, CDR2 YYNGEE, per germline. The CDR3 totals 14 residues. The V gene lost 3 bases and the J gene lost 3 bases, with 13 bases spanning the gap. Here the CDR3 DNA reads TGTGCCAGCAGCGCGAGTCCTCAGGGCTACGAGCAGTACTTC. Translating gives CASSASPQGYEQYF. Full variable domain (outside the CDR3, taken from reference TRBV9 and TRBJ2-7): DSGVTQTPKHLITATGQRVTLRCSPRSGDLSVYWYQQSLDQGLQFLIQYYNGEERAKGNILERFSAQQFPDLHSELNLSSLELGDSALYFCASSASPQGYEQYFGPGTRLTVT.

This clone was seen only a few times. This chain links TRBV7-2 with TRBJ2-7; 11 positions agree with TRBD2. Germline CDR1 is SGHTA and CDR2 is FQGNSA. The CDR3 has 14 residues. V was clipped by 3 bases and J by 2 bases; unmatched bases: 0. CDR3 sequence reads: CASSFSGGAYEQYF. CDR3 coding DNA: TGTGCCAGCAGCTTTAGCGGGGGGGCCTACGAGCAGTACTTC.

V and J are TRBV27 and TRBJ2-3, with a possible D match to TRBD1 (6 bases). This CDR3 region has 14 residues. Germline V gene sequence: CDR1 MNHEY, CDR2 SMNVEV (reference sequence). Between the trimmed V and J ends, which lost 5 bases and 2 bases, there was a span of 11 bases. The CDR3 spells CASSPRQATDTQYF. The CDR3 DNA reads TGTGCCAGCAGTCCCCGACAGGCCACAGATACGCAGTATTTT.

V usage is TRBV9 and J usage is TRBJ2-6, with a tentative D call TRBD2 (6 bases). CDR1 is SGDLS and CDR2 is YYNGEE in the germline V gene. The CDR3 extends over 19 amino acids. V dropped 0 bases and J dropped 2 bases, with 18 bases sitting between them. CDR3 bases: TGTGCCAGCAGCGTAGGCGGGACTGAATCGCTTCCTGGGGCCAACGTCCTGACTTTC. Residues: CASSVGGTESLPGANVLTF.

The chain is built from TRBV5-4 and TRBJ1-1, with no clear D. With 4 bases removed from V and 0 bases from J, the gap between germline ends came to 7 bases. There are 13 residues in the CDR3. Germline lookup yields CDR1 SGHNT and CDR2 YYREEE (reference sequence). CDR3 sequence (DNA): TGTGCCAGCAGCCAGAGGGTGAACACTGAAGCTTTCTTT. Encoded protein: CASSQRVNTEAFF.

V gene TRBV5-1 combines with J gene TRBJ2-5; tentatively, D is TRBD1 (6 bases). Germline V gene data show CDR1 as SGHRS and CDR2 as YFSETQ. The ends were cut back, 7 bases at V and 2 bases at J, with 18 bases in the middle. CDR3 length equals 15 residues. The CDR3 region is CASSWGPALQETQYF. DNA for the CDR3: TGCGCCAGCTCGTGGGGGCCCGCCCTTCAAGAGACCCAGTACTTC.

This clone was counted a single time. The chain has TRBV4-3 and TRBJ2-1, with TRBD2 identical over 9 bases. Germline V CDR1 and CDR2: LGHNA, YSLEER. With 0 bases clipped from V and 4 bases from J, the junction kept 4 bases outside the gene matches. The CDR3 covers 16 residues. The DNA of the CDR3 is TGCGCCAGCAGCCAAGATTTCAGCGGGGGGTACAATGAGCAGTTCTTC. Encoded protein: CASSQDFSGGYNEQFF.

The CDR3 spells CASSGIRGRYF. Here the CDR3 DNA reads TGTGCCAGCAGTGGGATAAGGGGGAGGTACTTC. The gene calls are TRBV25-1 and TRBJ2-7, with D perhaps TRBD1 (6 bases). CDR1 and CDR2 from the germline V gene are MGHDK and SYGVNS. V lost 4 bases, J lost 12 bases, and 13 bases lay in between. This CDR3 region has 11 residues.

The chain couples TRBV29-1 to TRBJ1-2, with 12 positions matching TRBD1. Germline V lookup: CDR1 SQVTM, CDR2 ANQGSEA. The CDR3 runs 14 residues. V shed 2 bases, J shed 8 bases, and the junction held 6 bases outside the gene matches. The CDR3 loop reads CSVERGQGARGYTF. For the CDR3, the DNA is TGCAGCGTTGAAAGGGGACAGGGGGCGAGGGGCTACACCTTC.

The chain combines TRBV2 with TRBJ1-2; 12 nucleotides line up with TRBD1. CDR3 size: 14 residues. Looked up from germline, CDR1 is SNHLY and CDR2 is FYNNEI. V was pared by 6 bases and J by 3 bases, with 2 bases of the junction left unmatched. This chain's CDR3 is CASSGTGGHYGYTF. Here the CDR3 DNA reads TGTGCCAGCAGCGGGACAGGGGGCCACTATGGCTACACCTTC.